This is a list of T cell receptor beta chains from one sample in a study of cytomegalovirus exposure and HLA in healthy donors. TCRdb's copy holds only in-frame clones and misses some; the assay was immunoSEQ multiplex PCR. The table lists approximately 90,000 clones, 85% of them singletons. The sample taken for sequencing was PBMCs. The source is a man in his forties or fifties in good health and CMV-seropositive. The CDR3 runs from the conserved cysteine through the conserved F or W. The D gene is left open where the match is weak. A clone size is listed for some rows: how often the clone was seen (once, few, many), or a class if it is expanded.

j_call clone_size v_call d_call cdr3_aa cdr3_nt
TRBJ2-3 NA TRBV5-1 TRBD2 CASRTSGGPQDTQYF TGCGCCAGCCGGACTAGCGGGGGGCCCCAAGATACGCAGTATTTT
TRBJ1-5 NA TRBV28 NA CASSLDRPNQPQHF TGTGCCAGCAGTTTAGACAGACCCAATCAGCCCCAGCATTTT
TRBJ2-3 NA TRBV5-1 NA CASSTGGGADTQYF TGCGCCAGCAGCACCGGAGGGGGGGCAGATACGCAGTATTTT
TRBJ2-3 NA TRBV18 NA CASSPLPQGLETDTQYF TGTGCCAGCTCACCGTTACCTCAGGGATTAGAGACAGATACGCAGTATTTT
TRBJ2-2 NA TRBV28 TRBD1 CASLGQITGELFF TGTGCCAGCTTGGGACAGATCACCGGGGAGCTGTTTTTT
TRBJ2-3 NA TRBV6-1 TRBD1 CATRDSRTSTDTQYF TGTGCCACCAGGGACAGTCGAACTAGCACAGATACGCAGTATTTT
TRBJ1-2 few TRBV6-6 NA CASSLEGSYGYTF TGTGCCAGCAGTTTGGAGGGGAGCTATGGCTACACCTTC
TRBJ1-1 NA TRBV7-2 NA CASSLYLNTEAFF TGTGCCAGCAGCTTATACTTGAACACTGAAGCTTTCTTT
TRBJ2-1 NA TRBV6-1 TRBD1 CASSGRGQGDNEQFF TGTGCCAGTAGTGGCAGGGGGCAGGGAGACAATGAGCAGTTCTTC
TRBJ1-2 NA TRBV6-1 NA CASSTDRSYGYTF TGTGCCAGCAGTACGGACAGAAGTTATGGCTACACCTTC
TRBJ1-3 NA TRBV15 NA CATSPPGGGTSGNTIYF TGTGCCACCAGCCCCCCCGGGGGGGGTACCTCTGGAAACACCATATATTTT
TRBJ2-1 once TRBV9 TRBD2 CASSVAGTSGNEQFF TGTGCCAGCAGCGTAGCTGGGACTAGTGGGAACGAGCAGTTCTTC
TRBJ1-4 NA TRBV5-1 NA CASSTGPGGEKLFF TGCGCCAGCAGCACGGGACCGGGGGGTGAAAAACTGTTTTTT
TRBJ2-1 NA TRBV5-1 TRBD1 CASSAATGTDYNEQFF TGCGCCAGCAGCGCTGCTACCGGGACAGATTACAATGAGCAGTTCTTC
TRBJ1-6 once TRBV5-1 TRBD1 CASSSTGTTSPLHF TGCGCCAGCAGCTCGACAGGGACGACCTCACCCCTCCACTTT
TRBJ2-5 once TRBV23-1 NA CASILRHRSEETQYF TGCGCCAGCATCCTTCGGCACAGGTCGGAAGAGACCCAGTACTTC
TRBJ2-1 NA TRBV5-5 NA CASSNRSSYNEQFF TGTGCCAGCAGCAACAGGAGCTCCTACAATGAGCAGTTCTTC
TRBJ2-1 NA TRBV7-2 NA CASSFGVSEQFF TGTGCCAGCAGCTTCGGGGTCAGTGAGCAGTTCTTC
TRBJ2-3 NA TRBV7-8 NA CASSLGRSTDTQYF TGTGCCAGCAGCTTGGGGAGAAGCACAGATACGCAGTATTTT
TRBJ2-5 few TRBV7-9 NA CASSRRGIGETQYF TGTGCCAGCAGCCGAAGGGGGATCGGAGAGACCCAGTACTTC
TRBJ2-7 NA TRBV19 TRBD1 CASSQGQVSYEQYF TGTGCCAGTAGCCAGGGACAGGTCTCCTACGAGCAGTACTTC
TRBJ2-7 NA TRBV5-1 TRBD1 CASGTGVDEQYF TGCGCCAGCGGGACAGGGGTCGACGAGCAGTACTTC
TRBJ2-3 NA TRBV19 NA CASRQGVGGSTDTQYF TGTGCCAGTAGGCAAGGTGTTGGGGGGAGCACAGATACGCAGTATTTT
TRBJ2-7 NA TRBV5-6 TRBD2 CASSFSSGAYEQYF TGTGCCAGCAGCTTCTCTAGCGGAGCCTACGAGCAGTACTTC
TRBJ1-2 NA TRBV7-9 NA CASSWAGIGYGYTF TGTGCCAGCAGCTGGGCAGGGATAGGCTATGGCTACACCTTC
TRBJ2-1 NA TRBV7-2 NA CASSSSSRGYNEQFF TGTGCCAGCAGCTCTAGCTCGAGGGGGTACAATGAGCAGTTCTTC
TRBJ1-2 once TRBV27 NA CASRQLGQNYGYTF TGTGCCAGCAGGCAATTGGGGCAAAACTATGGCTACACCTTC
TRBJ2-7 NA TRBV18 NA CASSPARDEQYF TGTGCCAGCTCACCGGCCAGGGACGAGCAGTACTTC
TRBJ1-5 NA TRBV28 TRBD1 CASSLGTGKQHF TGTGCCAGCAGTTTAGGGACAGGAAAGCAGCATTTT
TRBJ2-7 NA TRBV7-9 TRBD2 CASSWGLAGDHYEQYF TGTGCCAGCAGCTGGGGACTAGCGGGAGACCACTACGAGCAGTACTTC
TRBJ1-2 NA TRBV14 NA CASSPPVQGYGYTF TGTGCCAGCAGCCCGCCGGTACAGGGATATGGCTACACCTTC
TRBJ1-1 NA TRBV19 NA CASSARQNTEAFF TGTGCCAGTAGTGCGCGACAGAACACTGAAGCTTTCTTT
TRBJ2-6 NA TRBV7-9 NA CASSYDYSRSGANVLTF TGTGCCAGCAGTTATGACTACAGCCGTTCTGGGGCCAACGTCCTGACTTTC
TRBJ2-7 NA TRBV30 TRBD1 CAWSETGGLYEQYF TGTGCCTGGAGTGAGACAGGGGGCTTGTACGAGCAGTACTTC
TRBJ1-2 NA TRBV5-4 NA CASSLETGNYYGYTF TGTGCCAGCAGCTTGGAGACAGGCAATTACTATGGCTACACCTTC